This TCR beta chain originates from a study of follicular helper T cells after annual influenza vaccination. Time point specified: 2015-2016 season, pre-vaccination. Clones were read by immunoSEQ multiplex PCR, and TCRdb kept only the in-frame ones, dropping some. The table includes roughly 1,500 clones, 80% to 85% detected once. The CDR3 has 14 residues. Germline V lookup: CDR1 MNHNS, CDR2 SASEGT. The V segment lost 6 bases and the J segment 6 bases; nucleotides outside the gene matches: 7. This clonotype was obtained from an adult who received the influenza vaccine. The sequencing here drew on CXCR5+ CD38- circulating T follicular helper cells from blood, taken on the day of influenza vaccination. Subset: circulating Tfh, non-naive CD4+CXCR5+PD-1+ (ICOS+CD38+ or ICOS-CD38-). The chain recombines TRBV6-1 with TRBJ2-1; 8 nucleotides align to TRBD1. Written as DNA, the CDR3 is TGTGCCAGCAGCTCGAAAACAGGGGGCAATGAGCAGTTCTTC. Encoded protein: CASSSKTGGNEQFF.